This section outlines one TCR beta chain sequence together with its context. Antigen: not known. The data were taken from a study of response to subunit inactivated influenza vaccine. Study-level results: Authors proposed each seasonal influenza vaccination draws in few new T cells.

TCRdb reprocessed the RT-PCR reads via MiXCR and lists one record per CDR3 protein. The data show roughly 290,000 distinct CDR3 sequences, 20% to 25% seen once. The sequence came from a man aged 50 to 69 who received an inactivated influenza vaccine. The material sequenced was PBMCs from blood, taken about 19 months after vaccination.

This CDR3 is CATLAGPRLGEQYF. Written as DNA, the CDR3 is TGTGCCACCTTAGCGGGGCCTCGTCTCGGCGAGCAGTACTTC. The rearrangement links TRBV28 to TRBJ2-7; 8 bases agree with TRBD2. The CDR3 is 14 residues long. Per germline, CDR1 MDHEN and CDR2 SYDVKM. The ends lost 10 bases at V and 6 bases at J; junction bases unmatched: 14.